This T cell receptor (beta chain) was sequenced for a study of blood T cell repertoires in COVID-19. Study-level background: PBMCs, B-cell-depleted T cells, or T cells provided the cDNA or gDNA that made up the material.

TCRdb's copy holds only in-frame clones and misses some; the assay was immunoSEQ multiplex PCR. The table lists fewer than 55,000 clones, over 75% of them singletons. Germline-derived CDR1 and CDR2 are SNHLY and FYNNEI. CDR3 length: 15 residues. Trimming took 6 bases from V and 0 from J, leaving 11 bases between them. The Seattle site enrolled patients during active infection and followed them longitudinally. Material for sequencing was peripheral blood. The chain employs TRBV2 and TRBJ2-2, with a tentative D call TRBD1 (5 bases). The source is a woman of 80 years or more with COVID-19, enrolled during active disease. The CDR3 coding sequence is TGTGCCAGCAGCGTCGACAGCGCGAACACCGGGGAGCTGTTTTTT. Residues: CASSVDSANTGELFF.